This T cell receptor beta chain is drawn from a study of OX40 agonist ivuxolimab in advanced cancers. Study in general: Ivuxolimab doses were 0.01, 0.1, 0.3, 1.5, 3 or 10 mg/kg every 2 weeks. Overall study findings and caveats: On average, a greater number of expanded clones characterised CD8+ T cells relative to CD4+. In the 0.1 to 3.0 mg/kg range, CD4+ and CD8+ blood T cells had expanded clonally by week 6.

Trimming cost V 8 bases and J 6 bases, with 9 bases left between them. Germline V gene sequence: CDR1 LNHDA, CDR2 SQIVND (reference sequence). The CDR3 consists of 11 residues. A remark on this clone: What it binds is not known.

This table comes from immunoSEQ multiplex PCR, and its TCRdb copy is limited to in-frame clones, with some not included. The sample has tens of thousands of clones; more than 75% are singletons. J is TRBJ2-3 and V is TRBV19; D is uncertain. The TCR was taken from an adult with an advanced solid tumor such as melanoma, head and neck, liver or kidney cancer. The sequencing here drew on CD4+ or CD8+ T cells sorted from blood, taken in a trial of the OX40 agonist ivuxolimab. CDR3 loop: CASGLVDTQYF. CDR3 nucleotide sequence: TGTGCCAGTGGTCTAGTCGATACGCAGTATTTT.